This is a list of T cell receptor beta chains from one sample in a study of T cell responses to AZD1222 COVID-19 vaccine. Sequenced by immunoSEQ multiplex PCR; TCRdb stores in-frame clones only, minus some. This sample has 130,000 to 150,000 clones, with approximately 88% found just once. The sample in question was peripheral blood, obtained 28 days after the second dose of the MenACWY control vaccine. The receptor set was obtained from an adult who received the MenACWY meningococcal vaccine as a control. CDR3s include the opening cysteine and the closing phenylalanine or tryptophan.

J: TRBJ2-7; V: TRBV29-1; CDR3: CSVRGGSNYEQYF
J: TRBJ2-5; V: TRBV4-3; CDR3: CASSQEAVGETQYF
J: TRBJ1-5; V: TRBV30; CDR3: CAWSVQGRGNQPQHF
J: TRBJ1-6; V: TRBV27; CDR3: CASSADSYNSPLHF
J: TRBJ2-5; V: TRBV28; CDR3: CASSLGTPVGKTQYF
J: TRBJ2-1; V: TRBV19; CDR3: CASSMEGDSYNEQFF
J: TRBJ2-2; V: TRBV7-2; CDR3: CASSLVGGYTGELFF
J: TRBJ1-6; V: TRBV19; CDR3: CASSPPGLGGSPLHF
J: TRBJ2-3; V: TRBV7-2; CDR3: CASSFGRTTDTQYF
J: TRBJ2-1; V: TRBV27; CDR3: CASTYSGGVSYNEQFF
J: TRBJ2-7; V: TRBV5-1; CDR3: CASSLADEQYF
J: TRBJ1-1; V: TRBV6-6; CDR3: CASSLGTGNTEAFF
J: TRBJ1-1; V: TRBV19; CDR3: CASRKGTQTEAFF
J: TRBJ1-6; V: TRBV9; CDR3: CASSGQGINSPLHF
J: TRBJ2-7; V: TRBV7-2; CDR3: CASSISGRSAYEQYF
J: TRBJ1-1; V: TRBV2; CDR3: CASSTGAPEAFF
J: TRBJ1-2; V: TRBV18; CDR3: CASSLDRGRDGYTF
J: TRBJ2-3; V: TRBV9; CDR3: CASSPWAGVTDTQYF
J: TRBJ1-6; V: TRBV30; CDR3: CAWSAGNGNSPLHF
J: TRBJ1-1; V: TRBV9; CDR3: CASSVGSLNTEAFF
J: TRBJ2-5; V: TRBV9; CDR3: CASSVGTSGKGETQYF
J: TRBJ2-7; V: TRBV9; CDR3: CASSVGASGTYEQYF
J: TRBJ2-1; V: TRBV21-1; CDR3: CASSRLASASYNEQFF
J: TRBJ1-5; V: TRBV18; CDR3: CASSPFHDQPQHF
J: TRBJ2-1; V: TRBV28; CDR3: CATRQVTYNEQFF
J: TRBJ2-7; V: TRBV4-1; CDR3: CASSQGSDRVTYEQYF